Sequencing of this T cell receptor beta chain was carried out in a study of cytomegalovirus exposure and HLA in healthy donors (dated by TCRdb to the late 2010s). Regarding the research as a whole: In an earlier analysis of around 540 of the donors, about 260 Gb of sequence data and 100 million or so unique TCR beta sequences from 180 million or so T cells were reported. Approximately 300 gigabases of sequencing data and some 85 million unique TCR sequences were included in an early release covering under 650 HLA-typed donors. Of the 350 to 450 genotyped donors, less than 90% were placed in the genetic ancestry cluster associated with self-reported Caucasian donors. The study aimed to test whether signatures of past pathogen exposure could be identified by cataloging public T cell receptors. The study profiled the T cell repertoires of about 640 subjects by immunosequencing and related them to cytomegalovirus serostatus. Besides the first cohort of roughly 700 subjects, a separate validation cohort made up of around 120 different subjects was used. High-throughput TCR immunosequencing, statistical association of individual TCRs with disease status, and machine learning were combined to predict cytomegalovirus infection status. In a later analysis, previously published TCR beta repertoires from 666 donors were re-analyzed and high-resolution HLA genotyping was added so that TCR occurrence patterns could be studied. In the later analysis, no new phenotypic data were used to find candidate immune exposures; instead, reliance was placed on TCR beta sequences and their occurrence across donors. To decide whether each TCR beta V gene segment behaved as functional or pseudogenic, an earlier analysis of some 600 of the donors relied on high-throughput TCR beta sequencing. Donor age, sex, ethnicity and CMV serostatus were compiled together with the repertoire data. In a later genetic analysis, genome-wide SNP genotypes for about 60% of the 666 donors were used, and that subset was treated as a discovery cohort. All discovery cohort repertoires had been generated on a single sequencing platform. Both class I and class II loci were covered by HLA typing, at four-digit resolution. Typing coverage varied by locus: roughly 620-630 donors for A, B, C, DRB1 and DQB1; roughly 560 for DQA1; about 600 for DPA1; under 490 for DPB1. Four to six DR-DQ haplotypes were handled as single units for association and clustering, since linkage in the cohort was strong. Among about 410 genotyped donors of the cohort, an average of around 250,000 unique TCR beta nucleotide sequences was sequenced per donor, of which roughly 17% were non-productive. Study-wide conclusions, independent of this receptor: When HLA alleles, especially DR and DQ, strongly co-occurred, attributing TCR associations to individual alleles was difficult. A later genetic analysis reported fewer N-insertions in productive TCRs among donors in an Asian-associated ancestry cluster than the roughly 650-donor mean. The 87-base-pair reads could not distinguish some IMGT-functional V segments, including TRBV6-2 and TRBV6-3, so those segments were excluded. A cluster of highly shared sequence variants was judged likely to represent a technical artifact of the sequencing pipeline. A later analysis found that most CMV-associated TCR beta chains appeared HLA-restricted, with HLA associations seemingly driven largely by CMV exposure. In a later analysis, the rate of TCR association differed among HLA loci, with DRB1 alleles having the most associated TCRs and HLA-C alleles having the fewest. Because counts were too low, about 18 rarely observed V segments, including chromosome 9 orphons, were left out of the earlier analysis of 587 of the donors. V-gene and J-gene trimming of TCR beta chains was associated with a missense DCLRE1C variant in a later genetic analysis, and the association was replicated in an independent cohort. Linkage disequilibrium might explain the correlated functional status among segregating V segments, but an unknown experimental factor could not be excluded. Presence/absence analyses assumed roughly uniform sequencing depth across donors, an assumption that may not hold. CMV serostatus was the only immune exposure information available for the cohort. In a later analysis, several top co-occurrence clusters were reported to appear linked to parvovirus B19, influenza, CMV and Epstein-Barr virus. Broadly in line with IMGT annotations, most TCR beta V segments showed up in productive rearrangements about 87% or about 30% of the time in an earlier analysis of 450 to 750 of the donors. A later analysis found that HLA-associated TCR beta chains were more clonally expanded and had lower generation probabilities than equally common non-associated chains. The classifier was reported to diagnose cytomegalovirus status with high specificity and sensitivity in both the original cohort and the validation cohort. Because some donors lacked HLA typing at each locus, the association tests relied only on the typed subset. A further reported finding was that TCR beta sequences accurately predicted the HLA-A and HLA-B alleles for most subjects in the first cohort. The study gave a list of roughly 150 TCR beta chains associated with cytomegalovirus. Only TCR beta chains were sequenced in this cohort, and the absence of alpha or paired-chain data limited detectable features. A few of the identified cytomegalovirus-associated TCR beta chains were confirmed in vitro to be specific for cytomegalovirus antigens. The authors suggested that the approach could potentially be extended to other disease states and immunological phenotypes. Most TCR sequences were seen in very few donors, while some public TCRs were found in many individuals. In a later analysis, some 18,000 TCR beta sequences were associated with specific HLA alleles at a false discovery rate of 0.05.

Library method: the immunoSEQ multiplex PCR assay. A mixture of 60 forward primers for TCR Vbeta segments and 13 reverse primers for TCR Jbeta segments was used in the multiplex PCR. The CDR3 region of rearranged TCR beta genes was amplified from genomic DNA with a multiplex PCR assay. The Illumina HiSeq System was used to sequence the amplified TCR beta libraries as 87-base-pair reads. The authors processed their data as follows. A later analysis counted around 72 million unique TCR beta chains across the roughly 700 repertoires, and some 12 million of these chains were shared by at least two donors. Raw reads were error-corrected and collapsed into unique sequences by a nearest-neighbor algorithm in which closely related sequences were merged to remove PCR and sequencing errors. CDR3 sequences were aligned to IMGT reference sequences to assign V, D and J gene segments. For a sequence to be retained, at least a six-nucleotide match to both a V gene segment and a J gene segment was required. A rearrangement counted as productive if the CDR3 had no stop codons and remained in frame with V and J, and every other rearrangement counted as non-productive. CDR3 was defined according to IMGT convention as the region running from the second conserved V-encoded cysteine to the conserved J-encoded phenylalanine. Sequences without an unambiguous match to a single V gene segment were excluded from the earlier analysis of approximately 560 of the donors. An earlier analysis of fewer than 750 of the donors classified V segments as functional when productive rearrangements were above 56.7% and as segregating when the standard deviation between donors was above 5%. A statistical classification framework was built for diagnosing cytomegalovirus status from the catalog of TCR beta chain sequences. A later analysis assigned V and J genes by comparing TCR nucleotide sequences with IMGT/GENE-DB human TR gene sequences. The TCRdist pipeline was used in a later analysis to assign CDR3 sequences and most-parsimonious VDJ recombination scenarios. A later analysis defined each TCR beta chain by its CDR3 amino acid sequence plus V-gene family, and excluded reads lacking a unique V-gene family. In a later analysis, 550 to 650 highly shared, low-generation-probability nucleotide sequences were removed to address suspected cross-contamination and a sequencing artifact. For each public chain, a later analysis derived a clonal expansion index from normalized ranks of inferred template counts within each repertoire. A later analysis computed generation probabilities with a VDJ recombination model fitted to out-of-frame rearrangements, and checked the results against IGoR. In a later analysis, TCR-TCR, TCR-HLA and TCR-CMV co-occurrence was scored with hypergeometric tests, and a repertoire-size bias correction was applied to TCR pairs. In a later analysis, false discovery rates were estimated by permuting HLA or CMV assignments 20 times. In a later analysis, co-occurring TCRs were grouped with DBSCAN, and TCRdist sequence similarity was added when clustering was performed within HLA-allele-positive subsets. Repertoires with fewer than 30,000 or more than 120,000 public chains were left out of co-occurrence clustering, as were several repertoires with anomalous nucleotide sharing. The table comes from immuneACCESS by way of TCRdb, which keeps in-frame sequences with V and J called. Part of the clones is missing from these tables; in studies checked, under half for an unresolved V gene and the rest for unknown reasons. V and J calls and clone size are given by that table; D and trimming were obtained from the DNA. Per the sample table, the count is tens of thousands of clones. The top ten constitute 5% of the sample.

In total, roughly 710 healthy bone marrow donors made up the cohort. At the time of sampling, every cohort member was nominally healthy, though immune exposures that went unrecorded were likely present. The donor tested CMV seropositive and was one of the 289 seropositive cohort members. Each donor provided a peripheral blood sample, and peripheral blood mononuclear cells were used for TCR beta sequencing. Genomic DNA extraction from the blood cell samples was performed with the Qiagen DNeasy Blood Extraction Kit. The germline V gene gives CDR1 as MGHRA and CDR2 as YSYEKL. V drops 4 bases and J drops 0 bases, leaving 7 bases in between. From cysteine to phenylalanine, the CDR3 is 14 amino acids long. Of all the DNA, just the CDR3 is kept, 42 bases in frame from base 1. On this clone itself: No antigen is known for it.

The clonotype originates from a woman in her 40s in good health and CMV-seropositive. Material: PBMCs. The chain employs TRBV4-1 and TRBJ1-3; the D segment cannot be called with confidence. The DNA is TGCGCCAGCAGCCTTGACATCTCTGGAAACACCATATATTTT. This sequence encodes CASSLDISGNTIYF.